The clone carrying this TCR beta chain turned up a few times. Its antigen remains unknown. These data originate in a study of beta chain features in type 1 diabetes. Study-level results: TCRB CDR3s were moderately but significantly shorter in Type 1 diabetes patients in all four CD4+ subsets.

Sequenced material consisted of expressed TCRB transcripts (all of the isolated RNA was reverse transcribed). The method was immunoSEQ multiplex PCR; TCRdb's version includes in-frame clones alone and lacks a portion of them. The sample has 230,000 or so clones; more than 15% are singletons. CDR3 size: 15 residues. With 5 bases removed from V and 3 bases from J, the gap between germline ends came to 14 bases. CDR1 is SGHTA and CDR2 is FQGNSA in the germline V gene. The J gene is TRBJ2-1, the V gene TRBV7-2, with D maybe TRBD2 (6 bases). This sequence was found in a man aged 25 to 45 with type 1 diabetes. The sample taken for sequencing was naive CD4+ T cells from blood. CDR3 nucleotide sequence: TGTGCCAGCAGCCCGTGGGGACTCGGCTACAATGAGCAGTTCTTC. Amino acids: CASSPWGLGYNEQFF.